Included here is one TCR beta chain sequence, with context. V shed 0 bases, J shed 2 bases, and the junction held 3 bases outside the gene matches. There are 17 residues in the CDR3. Germline V gene sequence: CDR1 SGHRS, CDR2 YFSETQ. The record originates from a study of T cells in localized non-small cell lung cancer. The table came from immunoSEQ multiplex PCR; TCRdb's copy has only in-frame clones and leaves some out. This repertoire shows some 56,000 clones, just over 85% found once; its top ten account for over 4%. The chain joins TRBV5-1 to TRBJ1-3; 12 positions match TRBD1. Sample: peripheral blood, taken before any cancer treatment. The clonotype was recovered from a woman aged 35-75 years with stage I lung adenocarcinoma. CDR3 nucleotide sequence: TGCGCCAGCAGCTTGGATGGGACAGGGGGCACTGGAAACACCATATATTTT. It yields the protein CASSLDGTGGTGNTIYF.